The present TCR beta chain was sequenced within a study of vaccination and CD4 T cells after COVID-19. Sequencing of cultured CD4+ T cell DNA used the Oncomine TCR Beta short-read assay. TCRdb passed the PCR reads through MiXCR, listing each CDR3 protein once. There are almost 20,000 distinct CDR3 sequences in the sample; roughly half occur only once, and 4% lies in the top ten. This sample's treatment: approximately 9-day PBMC culture with coronavirus spike peptide pools or control peptides (ViraFEST assay). TCR sequencing followed the expansion of antigen-specific T cells with peptide pools in ViraFEST. Recorded positive PCR dates fall between March and December 2020, preceding US Alpha, Beta and Delta variants. Half the medium was replaced with fresh IL-2 medium on days 3 and 7. Note on this clonotype: What it binds is not known.

The CDR3 extends over 12 amino acids. The V end was cut by 0 bases, the J end by 12 bases, with 8 bases between. Germline CDR1 reads KGHDR; CDR2 reads SFDVKD. The starting material was CD4+ T cells from blood, cultured in vitro, obtained before SARS-CoV-2 vaccination. The chain employs TRBV24-1 and TRBJ2-1; D is unclear. This TCR was sampled from a human donor who had recovered from COVID-19. The CDR3 DNA reads TGTGCCACCAGTGATTTGCAGCGCGGGCAGTTCTTC. Protein sequence: CATSDLQRGQFF.